This TCR beta chain derives from a study of graft-versus-host responses after intestinal transplantation. For the study at large: Recipients across the board were started on anti-thymocyte globulin induction, then kept on tacrolimus and steroids for two to three years.

As regards this clone: Antigen: not known.

Trimming removed 6 bases from V and 2 bases from J, with 10 bases in between. Germline V gene lookup returns CDR1 MNHEY and CDR2 SVGAGI. CDR3 length: 13 residues. TCRdb keeps only in-frame clones here, not all; method: immunoSEQ multiplex PCR. In the table there are 89,000 or so clones, 82% of which are singletons. Notes on the study in general: Individuals who had graft-donor T cell macrochimerism had allografts that showed high graft-versus-host to host-versus-graft clonal ratios. After transplant, early declines in HvG clones were associated with peak levels of circulating GvH clones.

The sequence came from a human donor who received an intestinal transplant. The sequencing used unstimulated CD4+ T cells sorted from spleen or lymph node cells, collected before intestinal transplant. The chain links TRBV6-5 to TRBJ2-5; possible D gene TRBD1, 5 bases. In DNA, the CDR3 is TGTGCCAGCAGGGACACTTTACAAGAGACCCAGTACTTC. It translates to CASRDTLQETQYF.